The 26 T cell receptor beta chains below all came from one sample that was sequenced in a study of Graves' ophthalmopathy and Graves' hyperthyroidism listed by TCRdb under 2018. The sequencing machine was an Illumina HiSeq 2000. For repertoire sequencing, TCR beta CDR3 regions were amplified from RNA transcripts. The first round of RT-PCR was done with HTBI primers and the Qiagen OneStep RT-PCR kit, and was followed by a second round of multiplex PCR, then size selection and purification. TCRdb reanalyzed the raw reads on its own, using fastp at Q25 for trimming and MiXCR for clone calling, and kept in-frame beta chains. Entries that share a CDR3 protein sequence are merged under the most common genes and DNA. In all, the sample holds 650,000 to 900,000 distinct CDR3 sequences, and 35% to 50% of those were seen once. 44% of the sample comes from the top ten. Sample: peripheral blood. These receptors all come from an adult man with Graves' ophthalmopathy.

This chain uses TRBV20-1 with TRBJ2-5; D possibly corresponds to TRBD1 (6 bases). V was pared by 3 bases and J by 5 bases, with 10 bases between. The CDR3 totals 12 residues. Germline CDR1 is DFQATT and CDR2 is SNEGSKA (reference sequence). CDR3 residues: CSASSDRETQYF. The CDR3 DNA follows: TGCAGTGCTAGTTCAGACAGGGAGACCCAGTACTTC.

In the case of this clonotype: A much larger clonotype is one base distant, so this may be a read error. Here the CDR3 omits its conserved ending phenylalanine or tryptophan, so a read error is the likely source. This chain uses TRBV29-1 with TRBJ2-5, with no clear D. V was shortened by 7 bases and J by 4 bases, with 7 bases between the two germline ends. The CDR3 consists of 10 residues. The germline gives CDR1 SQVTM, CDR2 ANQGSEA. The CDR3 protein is CSAMGETQYL. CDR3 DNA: TGCAGCGCCATGGGAGAGACCCAGTACCTC.

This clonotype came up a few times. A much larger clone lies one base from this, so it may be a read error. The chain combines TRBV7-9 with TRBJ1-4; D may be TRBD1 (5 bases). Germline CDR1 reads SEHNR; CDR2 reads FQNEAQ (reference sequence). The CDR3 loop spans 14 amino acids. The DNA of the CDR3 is TGTGCCAGCAGCTTAGCCGTCTTGGGGGAAAGACTGTTTTTT. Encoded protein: CASSLAVLGERLFF.

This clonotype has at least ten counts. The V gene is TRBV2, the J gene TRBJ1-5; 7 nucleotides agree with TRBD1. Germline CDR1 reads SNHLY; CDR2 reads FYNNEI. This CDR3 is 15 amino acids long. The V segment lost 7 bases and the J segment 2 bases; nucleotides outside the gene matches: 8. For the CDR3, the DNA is TGTGCCAGCACCAGACAGGGTAGGGGCAATCAGCCCCAGCATTTT. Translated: CASTRQGRGNQPQHF.

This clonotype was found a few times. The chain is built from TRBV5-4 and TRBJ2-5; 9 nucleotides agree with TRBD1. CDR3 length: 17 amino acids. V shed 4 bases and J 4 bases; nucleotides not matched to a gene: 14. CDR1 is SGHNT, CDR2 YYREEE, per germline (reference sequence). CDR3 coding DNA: TGTGCCAGCAGCCAAGATTCGGGACAGGGCGCTGTAGAGACCCAGTACTTC. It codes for CASSQDSGQGAVETQYF.

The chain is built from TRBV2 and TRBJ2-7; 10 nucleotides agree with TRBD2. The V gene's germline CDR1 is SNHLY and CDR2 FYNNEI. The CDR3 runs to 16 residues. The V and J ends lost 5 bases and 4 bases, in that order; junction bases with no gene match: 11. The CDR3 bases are TGTGCCAGCAGTCGCCGACTAAGGACTAGCGGTTACGAGCAGTACTTC. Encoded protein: CASSRRLRTSGYEQYF.

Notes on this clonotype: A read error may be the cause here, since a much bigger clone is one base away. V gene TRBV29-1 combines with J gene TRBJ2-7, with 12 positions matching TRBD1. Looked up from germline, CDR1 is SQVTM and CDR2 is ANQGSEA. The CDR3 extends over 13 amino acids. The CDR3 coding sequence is TGCAGCGTTGCCGGGACAGGGGGCTACGGGCAGTACTTC. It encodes CSVAGTGGYGQYF.

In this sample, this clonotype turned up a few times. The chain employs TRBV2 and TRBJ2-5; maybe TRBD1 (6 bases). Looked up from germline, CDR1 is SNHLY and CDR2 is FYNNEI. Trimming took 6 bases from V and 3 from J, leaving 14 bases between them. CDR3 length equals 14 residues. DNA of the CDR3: TGTGCCAGCAGGACAGGACAGACTAAAGAGACCCAGTACTTC. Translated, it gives CASRTGQTKETQYF.

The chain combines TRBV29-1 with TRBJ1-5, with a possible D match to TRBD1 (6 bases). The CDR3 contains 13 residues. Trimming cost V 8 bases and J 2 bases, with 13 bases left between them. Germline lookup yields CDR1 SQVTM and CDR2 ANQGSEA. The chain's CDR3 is CSLGDTRNQPQHF. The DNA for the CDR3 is TGCAGCTTAGGGGACACCCGCAATCAGCCCCAGCATTTT.

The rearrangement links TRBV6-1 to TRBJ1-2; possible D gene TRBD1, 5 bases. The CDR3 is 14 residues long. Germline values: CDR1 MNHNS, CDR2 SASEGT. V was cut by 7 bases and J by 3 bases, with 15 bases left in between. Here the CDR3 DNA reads TGTGCCAGCACCAACGGGGGGGATTACTATGGCTACACCTTC. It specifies CASTNGGDYYGYTF.

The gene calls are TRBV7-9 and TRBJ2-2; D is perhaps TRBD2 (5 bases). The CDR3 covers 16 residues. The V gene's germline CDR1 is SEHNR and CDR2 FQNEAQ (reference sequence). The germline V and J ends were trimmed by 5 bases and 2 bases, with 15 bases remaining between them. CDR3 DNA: TGTGCCAGCAGCCGAGCTGGGAGCGGAAACACCGGGGAGCTGTTTTTT. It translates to CASSRAGSGNTGELFF.

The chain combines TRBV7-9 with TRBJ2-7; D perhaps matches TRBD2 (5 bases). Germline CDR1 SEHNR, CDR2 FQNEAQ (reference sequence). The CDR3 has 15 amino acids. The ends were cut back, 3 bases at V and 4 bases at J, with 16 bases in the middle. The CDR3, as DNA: TGTGCCAGCAGCTTGGAGGACCCCGGCTATTACGAGCAGTACTTC. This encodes CASSLEDPGYYEQYF.

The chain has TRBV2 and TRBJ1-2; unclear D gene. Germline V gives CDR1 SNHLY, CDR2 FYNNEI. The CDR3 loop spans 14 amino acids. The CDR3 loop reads CASAERTDNYGYTF. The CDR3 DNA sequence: TGTGCTAGCGCTGAACGGACCGACAACTATGGCTACACCTTC.

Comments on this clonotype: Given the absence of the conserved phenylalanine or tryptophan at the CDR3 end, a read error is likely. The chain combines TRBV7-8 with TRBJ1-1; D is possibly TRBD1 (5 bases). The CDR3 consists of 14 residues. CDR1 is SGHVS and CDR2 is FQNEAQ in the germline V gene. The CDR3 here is CASSSDTLNTEAFL. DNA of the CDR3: TGCGCCAGCAGCTCGGACACGTTGAACACTGAAGCTTTCCTT.

The CDR3 coding sequence is TGCAGTGCTAGCCGGGGGGATTCGCCCCAAGAGACCCAGTACTTC. This codes for CSASRGDSPQETQYF. The chain is built from TRBV20-1 and TRBJ2-5, with 7 positions matching TRBD2. The V gene end was trimmed by 3 bases and the J gene end by 1 base; junction bases not matched to a gene: 8. The CDR3 is made up of 15 amino acids. Germline V lookup: CDR1 DFQATT, CDR2 SNEGSKA (reference sequence).

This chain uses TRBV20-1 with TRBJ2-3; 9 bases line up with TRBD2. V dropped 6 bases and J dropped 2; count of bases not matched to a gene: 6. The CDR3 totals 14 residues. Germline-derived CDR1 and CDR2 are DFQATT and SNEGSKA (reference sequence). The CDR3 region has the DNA TGCAGTGCAGCGGGGGGTACAAACACAGATACGCAGTATTTT. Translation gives CSAAGGTNTDTQYF.

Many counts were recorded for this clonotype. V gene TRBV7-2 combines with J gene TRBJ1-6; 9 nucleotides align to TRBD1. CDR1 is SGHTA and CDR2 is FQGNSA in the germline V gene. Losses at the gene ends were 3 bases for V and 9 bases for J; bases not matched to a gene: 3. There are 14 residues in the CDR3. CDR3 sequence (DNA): TGTGCCAGCAGCTTCCGGGACAGGGTTTCACCCCTCCACTTT. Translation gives CASSFRDRVSPLHF.

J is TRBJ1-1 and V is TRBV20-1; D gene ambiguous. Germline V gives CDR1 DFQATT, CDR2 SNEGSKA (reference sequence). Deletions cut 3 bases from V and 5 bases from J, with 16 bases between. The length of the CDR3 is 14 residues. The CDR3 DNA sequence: TGCAGTGCTAGGATCGGGAGTTACGCGACTGAAGCTTTCTTT. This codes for CSARIGSYATEAFF.

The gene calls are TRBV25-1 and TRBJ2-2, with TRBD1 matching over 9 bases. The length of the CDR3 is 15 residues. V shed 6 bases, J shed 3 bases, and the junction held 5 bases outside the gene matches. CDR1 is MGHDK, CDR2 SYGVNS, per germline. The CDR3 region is CASSGTGPYTGELFF. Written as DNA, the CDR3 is TGTGCCAGCAGCGGGACAGGGCCTTACACCGGGGAGCTGTTTTTT.

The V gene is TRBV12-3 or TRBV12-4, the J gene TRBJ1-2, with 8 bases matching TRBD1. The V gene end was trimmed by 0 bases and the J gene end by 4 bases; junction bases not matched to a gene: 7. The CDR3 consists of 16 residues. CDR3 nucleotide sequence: TGTGCCAGCAGTTTAGCGGACAGGGTGATAAGCTATGGCTACACCTTC. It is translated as CASSLADRVISYGYTF.

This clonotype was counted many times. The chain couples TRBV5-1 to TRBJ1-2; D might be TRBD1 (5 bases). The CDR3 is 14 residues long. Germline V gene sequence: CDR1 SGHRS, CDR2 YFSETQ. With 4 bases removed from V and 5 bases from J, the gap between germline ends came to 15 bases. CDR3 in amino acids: CASSETGTVYGYTF. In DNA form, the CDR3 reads TGCGCCAGCAGCGAAACCGGGACGGTATATGGCTACACCTTC.

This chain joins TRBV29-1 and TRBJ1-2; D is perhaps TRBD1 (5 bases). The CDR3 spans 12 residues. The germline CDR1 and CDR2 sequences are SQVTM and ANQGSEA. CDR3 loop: CSFLSRADGYTF. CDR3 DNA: TGCAGTTTTTTATCCAGGGCTGACGGCTACACCTTC.

The CDR3 nucleotides read TGCGCCAGCAGCCGCGGACAGGCGGGCTACGAGCAGTACTTC. The encoded protein is CASSRGQAGYEQYF. This sequence joins TRBV4-1 and TRBJ2-7; 7 bases are shared with TRBD1. The CDR3 covers 14 residues. The trim removed 4 bases at V and 3 bases at J, leaving 6 bases unmatched. CDR1 is MGHRA, CDR2 YSYEKL, per germline.

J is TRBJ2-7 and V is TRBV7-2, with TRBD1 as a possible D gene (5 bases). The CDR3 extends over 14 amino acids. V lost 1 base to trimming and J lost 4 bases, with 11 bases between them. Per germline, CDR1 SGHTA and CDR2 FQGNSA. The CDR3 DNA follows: TGTGCCAGCAGCTTAGGCAGGGCCCCTTACGAGCAGTACTTC. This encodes CASSLGRAPYEQYF.

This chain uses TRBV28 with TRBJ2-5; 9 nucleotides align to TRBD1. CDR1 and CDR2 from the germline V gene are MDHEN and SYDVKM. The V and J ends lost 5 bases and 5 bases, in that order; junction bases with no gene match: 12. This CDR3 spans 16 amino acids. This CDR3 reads CASSLQQGARLETQYF. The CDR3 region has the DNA TGTGCCAGCAGTCTGCAACAGGGGGCGAGGCTGGAGACCCAGTACTTC.

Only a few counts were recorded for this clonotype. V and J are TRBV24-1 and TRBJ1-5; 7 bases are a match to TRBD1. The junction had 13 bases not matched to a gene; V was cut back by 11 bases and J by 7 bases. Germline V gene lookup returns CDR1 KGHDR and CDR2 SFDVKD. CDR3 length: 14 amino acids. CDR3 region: CASSFDRVEQPQHF. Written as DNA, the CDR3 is TGTGCCAGCAGCTTTGACAGGGTAGAACAGCCCCAGCATTTT.